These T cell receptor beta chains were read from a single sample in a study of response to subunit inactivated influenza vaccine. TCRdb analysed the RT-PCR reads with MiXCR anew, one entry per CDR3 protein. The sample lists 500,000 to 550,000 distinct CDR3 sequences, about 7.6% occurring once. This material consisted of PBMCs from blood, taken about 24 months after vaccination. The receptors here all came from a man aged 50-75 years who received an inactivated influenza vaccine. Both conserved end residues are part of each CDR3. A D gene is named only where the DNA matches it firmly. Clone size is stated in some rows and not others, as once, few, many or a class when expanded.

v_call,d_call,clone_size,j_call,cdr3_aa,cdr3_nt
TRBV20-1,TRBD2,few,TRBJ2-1,CSASERGGVDEQFF,TGCAGTGCTAGTGAGCGGGGGGGCGTGGATGAGCAGTTCTTC
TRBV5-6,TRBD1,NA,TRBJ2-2,CASSSPVRDRGAGELFF,TGTGCCAGCAGCTCTCCAGTCCGGGACAGGGGTGCCGGGGAGCTGTTTTTT
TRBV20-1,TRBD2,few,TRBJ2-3,CSARSSGSTDTQYF,TGCAGTGCTAGATCTAGCGGGAGCACAGATACGCAGTATTTT
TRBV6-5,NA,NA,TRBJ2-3,CASSYSRFTDTQYF,TGTGCCAGCAGTTACTCGCGATTCACAGATACGCAGTATTTT
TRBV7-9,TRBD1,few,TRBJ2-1,CASSNPTGGGEQFF,TGTGCCAGCAGCAACCCGACAGGGGGCGGTGAGCAGTTCTTC
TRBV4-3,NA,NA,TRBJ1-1,CASSRYTNTEAFF,TGCGCCAGCAGCCGGTACACGAACACTGAAGCTTTCTTT
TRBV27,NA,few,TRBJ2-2,CASSLSYTVKNTGELFF,TGTGCCAGCAGTTTATCATATACAGTCAAGAACACCGGGGAGCTGTTTTTT
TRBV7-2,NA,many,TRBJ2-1,CASSPTGTHYNEQFF,TGTGCCAGCAGCCCAACCGGGACTCACTACAATGAGCAGTTCTTC
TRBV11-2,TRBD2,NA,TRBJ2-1,CASSRGSSGGLREQFF,TGTGCCAGCAGCCGAGGGAGTAGCGGGGGCTTAAGGGAGCAGTTCTTC
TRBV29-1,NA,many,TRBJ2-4,CSVEERGDLAKNIQYF,TGCAGCGTTGAAGAACGAGGGGACTTAGCCAAAAACATTCAGTACTTC
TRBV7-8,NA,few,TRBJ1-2,CASSLVPTRDPNYGYTF,TGTGCCAGCAGCTTAGTGCCAACAAGGGACCCTAACTATGGCTACACCTTC
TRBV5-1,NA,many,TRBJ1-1,CASSPLGVTVGAFF,TGCGCCAGCAGCCCACTAGGTGTCACAGTGGGAGCTTTCTTT
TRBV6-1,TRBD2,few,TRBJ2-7,CASSGKAGGLGEQYF,TGTGCCAGCAGTGGGAAAGCGGGAGGTCTGGGGGAGCAGTACTTC
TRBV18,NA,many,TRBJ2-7,CASSRGLSYEQYF,TGTGCCAGCTCACGGGGCCTCTCCTACGAGCAGTACTTC
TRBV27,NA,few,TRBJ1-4,CASRATGIPGEKLFF,TGTGCCAGCAGGGCTACCGGGATCCCGGGCGAAAAACTGTTTTTT
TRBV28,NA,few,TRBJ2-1,CASSWGDGVQFF,TGTGCCAGCAGTTGGGGGGATGGAGTGCAGTTCTTC
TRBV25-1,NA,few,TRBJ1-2,CASSESQGGYTF,TGTGCCAGCAGTGAATCTCAGGGGGGCTACACCTTC
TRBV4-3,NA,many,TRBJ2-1,CASSQDSSPVEQFF,TGCGCCAGCAGCCAAGATTCCTCCCCCGTGGAGCAGTTCTTC
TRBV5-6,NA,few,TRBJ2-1,CASSPRSVLTGYLFF,TGTGCCAGCAGCCCACGATCCGTCTTGACTGGGTATCTGTTCTTC
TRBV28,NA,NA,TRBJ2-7,CASSLSARGYEQYF,TGTGCCAGCAGTTTAAGTGCCAGGGGCTACGAGCAGTACTTC
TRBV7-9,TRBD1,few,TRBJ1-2,CASSSRDRGNYGYTF,TGTGCCAGCAGCTCCCGGGACAGGGGAAACTATGGCTACACCTTC
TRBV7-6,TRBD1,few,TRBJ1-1,CASSPRGGHTEAFF,TGTGCCAGCAGCCCCAGGGGGGGGCACACTGAAGCTTTCTTT
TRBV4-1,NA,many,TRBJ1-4,CASSQARGSNEKLFF,TGCGCCAGCAGCCAAGCCCGCGGCAGTAATGAAAAACTGTTTTTT
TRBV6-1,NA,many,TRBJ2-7,CASSPGVPYEQYF,TGTGCCAGCAGTCCCGGGGTACCCTACGAGCAGTACTTC
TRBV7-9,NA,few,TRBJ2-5,CASSSPREIGTQYF,TGTGCCAGCAGCTCCCCCAGGGAGATCGGGACCCAGTACTTC
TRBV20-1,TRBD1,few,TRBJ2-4,CSANRDRDSQNIQYF,TGCAGTGCCAACCGGGACAGGGATAGCCAAAACATTCAGTACTTC
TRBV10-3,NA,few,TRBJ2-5,CAISVGFPGRSQETQYF,TGTGCCATCAGCGTTGGGTTTCCAGGACGGAGCCAAGAGACCCAGTACTTC
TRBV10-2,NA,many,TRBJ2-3,CASRTPRDATQYF,TGCGCCAGCAGGACCCCTAGGGATGCTACGCAGTATTTT
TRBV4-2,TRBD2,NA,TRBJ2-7,CASSQVELAGGPGEQYF,TGTGCCAGCAGCCAAGTTGAGCTAGCGGGGGGGCCAGGCGAGCAGTACTTC
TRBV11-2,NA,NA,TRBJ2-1,CASYYMGGLYNEQFF,TGTGCCTCCTACTACATGGGGGGATTATACAATGAGCAGTTCTTC
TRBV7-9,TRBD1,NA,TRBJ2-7,CASSPPRQGAYEQYF,TGTGCCAGCAGCCCCCCCCGACAGGGGGCTTACGAGCAGTACTTC
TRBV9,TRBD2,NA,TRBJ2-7,CASSETGLAVSYEQYF,TGTGCCAGCAGCGAGACGGGACTAGCGGTCTCCTACGAGCAGTACTTC
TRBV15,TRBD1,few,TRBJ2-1,CATSRGTGLNNEQFF,TGTGCCACCAGCAGAGGGACAGGGTTGAACAATGAGCAGTTCTTC
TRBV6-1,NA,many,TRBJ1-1,CASRDPRFNTEAFF,TGTGCCAGCAGGGACCCCAGGTTTAACACTGAAGCTTTCTTT